Presented here are 7 T cell receptor beta chains from one specimen sequenced in a study of OX40 agonist ivuxolimab in advanced cancers. Method: immunoSEQ multiplex PCR; TCRdb's copy keeps in-frame clones and lacks some. The sample records fewer than 70,000 clones, 75% to 85% being singletons. Sequencing used CD4+ or CD8+ T cells sorted from blood, obtained in a trial of the OX40 agonist ivuxolimab. These receptors all stem from an adult with an advanced solid tumor such as melanoma, head and neck, liver or kidney cancer.

This rearrangement joins TRBV7-2 to TRBJ1-2; D gene unclear. The CDR3 loop spans 13 amino acids. V gave up 4 bases and J gave up 2 bases, with 8 bases separating them. CDR1 is SGHTA, CDR2 FQGNSA, per germline. CDR3 amino acids: CASSSTPNYGYTF. DNA of the CDR3: TGTGCCAGCAGCTCCACACCGAACTATGGCTACACCTTC.

This clone was seen a single time. J is TRBJ1-4 and V is TRBV6-1; D not resolved. CDR1 is MNHNS, CDR2 SASEGT, per germline. The CDR3 length is 13 residues. The germline V and J ends were trimmed by 7 bases and 8 bases, with 14 bases remaining between them. Written as DNA, the CDR3 is TGTGCCAGCACTATAGGGAGGGAAGAAAAACTGTTTTTT. Its translation: CASTIGREEKLFF.

CDR3 coding DNA: TGCAGCGTCTCGGCGGGGGGGCCAGCGAATGAGCAGTTCTTC. Its protein product is CSVSAGGPANEQFF. The V gene is TRBV29-1, the J gene TRBJ2-1, with 9 bases lining up with TRBD2. The V gene end was trimmed by 6 bases and the J gene end by 7 bases; junction bases not matched to a gene: 10. Germline V gene data show CDR1 as SQVTM and CDR2 as ANQGSEA. The CDR3 extends over 14 amino acids.

This clone was detected only a few times. This chain uses TRBV15 with TRBJ2-5, with 13 bases identical to TRBD2. Unmatched junction bases numbered 6, after V lost 1 base and J lost 1 base. Looked up from germline, CDR1 is LNHNV and CDR2 is YYDKDF (reference sequence). The CDR3 loop spans 18 amino acids. CDR3 DNA: TGTGCCACCAGCAGAGGTTATCGGACTAGCGGGGGCCAAGAGACCCAGTACTTC. This translates into CATSRGYRTSGGQETQYF.

The genes are TRBV5-1 and TRBJ2-2, with D unresolved. Trimming removed 0 bases at V and 4 bases at J, with 10 bases between. The CDR3 has 15 amino acids. In germline, CDR1 is SGHRS, CDR2 YFSETQ. CDR3 in amino acids: CASSLAAGFTGELFF. The CDR3 nucleotides are TGCGCCAGCAGCTTGGCGGCAGGTTTCACCGGGGAGCTGTTTTTT.

The chain is built from TRBV11-1 and TRBJ1-2; D is uncertain. In germline, CDR1 is SGHAT, CDR2 FQDESV (reference sequence). With 0 bases removed from V and 6 bases from J, the gap between germline ends came to 11 bases. The length of the CDR3 is 14 residues. DNA of the CDR3: TGTGCCAGCAGCTTAGCGGCAAGGGCGGATGGCTACACCTTC. The encoded protein is CASSLAARADGYTF.

The chain combines TRBV5-4 with TRBJ1-1, with a possible D match to TRBD1 (6 bases). Trimming cost V 5 bases and J 4 bases, with 15 bases left between them. The germline gives CDR1 SGHNT, CDR2 YYREEE (reference sequence). This CDR3 spans 14 amino acids. In DNA form, the CDR3 reads TGTGCCAGCAGAAGACAGGAAGGGGGCACTGAAGCTTTCTTT. Translated: CASRRQEGGTEAFF.